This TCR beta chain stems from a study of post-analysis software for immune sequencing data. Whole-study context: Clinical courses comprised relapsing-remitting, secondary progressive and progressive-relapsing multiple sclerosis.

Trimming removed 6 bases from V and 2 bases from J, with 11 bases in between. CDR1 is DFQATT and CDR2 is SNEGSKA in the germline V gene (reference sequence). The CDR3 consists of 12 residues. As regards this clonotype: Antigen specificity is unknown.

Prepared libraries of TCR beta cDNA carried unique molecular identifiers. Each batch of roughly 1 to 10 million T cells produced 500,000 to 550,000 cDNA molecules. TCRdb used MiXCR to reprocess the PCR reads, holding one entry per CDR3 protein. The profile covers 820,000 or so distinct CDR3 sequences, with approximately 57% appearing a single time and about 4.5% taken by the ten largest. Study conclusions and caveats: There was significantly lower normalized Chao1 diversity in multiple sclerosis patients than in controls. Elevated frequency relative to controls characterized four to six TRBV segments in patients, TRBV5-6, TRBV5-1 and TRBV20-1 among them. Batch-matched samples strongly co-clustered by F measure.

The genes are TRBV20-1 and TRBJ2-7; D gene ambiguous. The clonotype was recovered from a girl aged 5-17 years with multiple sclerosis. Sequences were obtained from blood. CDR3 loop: CSASRIPYEQYF. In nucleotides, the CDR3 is TGCAGTGCGAGCCGGATCCCCTACGAGCAGTACTTC.